The following is a T cell receptor (beta chain) sequence with its context. Produced via immunoSEQ multiplex PCR; TCRdb's table is partial and in-frame only. In the table there are approximately 10,000 clones, under 80% of which are singletons. The data derive from a study of T cells after somatic rescue of genetic block. The CDR3 sequence is 13 residues long. With 7 bases removed from V and 0 bases from J, the gap between germline ends came to 8 bases. The germline V gene encodes CDR1 ENHRY and CDR2 SYGVKD. Material: peripheral blood mononuclear cells (PBMCs). The TCR was taken from a boy younger than 18. The chain combines TRBV10-3 with TRBJ2-3; a weak D match, TRBD2 (5 bases). CDR3 loop: CAITGSSTDTQYF. DNA of the CDR3: TGTGCCATCACTGGGAGTAGCACAGATACGCAGTATTTT.